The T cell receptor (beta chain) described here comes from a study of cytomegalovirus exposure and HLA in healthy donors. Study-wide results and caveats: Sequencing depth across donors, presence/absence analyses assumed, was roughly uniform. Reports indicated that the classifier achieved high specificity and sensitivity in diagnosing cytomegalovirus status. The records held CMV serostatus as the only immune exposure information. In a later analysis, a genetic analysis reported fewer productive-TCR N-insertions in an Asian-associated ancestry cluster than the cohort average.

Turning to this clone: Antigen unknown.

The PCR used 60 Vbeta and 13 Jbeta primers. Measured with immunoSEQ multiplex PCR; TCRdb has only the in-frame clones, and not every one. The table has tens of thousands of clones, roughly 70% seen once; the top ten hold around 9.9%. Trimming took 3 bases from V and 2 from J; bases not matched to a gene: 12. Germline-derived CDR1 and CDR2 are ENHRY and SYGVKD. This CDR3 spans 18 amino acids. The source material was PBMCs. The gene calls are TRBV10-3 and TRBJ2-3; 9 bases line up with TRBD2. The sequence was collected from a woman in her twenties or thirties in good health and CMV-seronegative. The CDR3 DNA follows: TGTGCCATCAGTGATAAGAGCGGGGGGTCAACATTCACAGATACGCAGTATTTT. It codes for CAISDKSGGSTFTDTQYF.